The 23 T cell receptor beta chains given below trace back to one sample, sequenced in a study of shared clonotypes between healthy human individuals. Generated by immunoSEQ multiplex PCR, the TCRdb table keeps only in-frame clones and is missing some. This sample has over 750,000 clones, with 95% to 97% found just once. In the naive CD8 group, cells lacked CD45RO and were positively selected for CCR7, so terminally differentiated effector memory CD45RA+ cells were left out. Sequencing was carried out using naive CD8+ T cells sorted from blood. These receptors originate from a man aged 25-45 years in good health.

The gene calls are TRBV6-1 and TRBJ1-1, with a tentative D call TRBD1 (6 bases). The germline CDR1 and CDR2 sequences are MNHNS and SASEGT. The CDR3 extends over 18 amino acids. The V end was cut by 4 bases, the J end by 6 bases, with 27 bases between. CDR3 sequence (DNA): TGTGCCAGCAGTGCCCCCTGGGAGGGGTTAATGGGGACATCTGAAGCTTTCTTT. Translating it yields CASSAPWEGLMGTSEAFF.

The V gene is TRBV19, the J gene TRBJ2-7; D is uncertain. V shed 1 base and J shed 0 bases, with 7 bases lying between them. Germline CDR1 reads LNHDA; CDR2 reads SQIVND (reference sequence). CDR3 size: 14 residues. In DNA, the CDR3 is TGTGCCAGTAGTATAGCTTACAGCTCCTACGAGCAGTACTTC. It specifies CASSIAYSSYEQYF.

The chain recombines TRBV9 with TRBJ2-1; D might be TRBD1 (6 bases). This CDR3 is built from 14 residues. From germline, CDR1 is SGDLS and CDR2 YYNGEE. V was trimmed by 0 bases and J by 10 bases, leaving 14 bases between them. The CDR3 here is CASSVGRGLGEQFF. In DNA, the CDR3 is TGTGCCAGCAGCGTAGGCAGGGGATTGGGCGAGCAGTTCTTC.

The V gene is TRBV6-5, the J gene TRBJ2-7; a weak D match, TRBD1 (6 bases). The CDR3 loop spans 13 amino acids. Germline values: CDR1 MNHEY, CDR2 SVGAGI. Trimming took off 0 bases at V and 6 bases at J, with 9 bases between the two ends. The CDR3 DNA is TGTGCCAGCAGTTACTCGCTAGGGGGCGAGCAGTACTTC. Residues: CASSYSLGGEQYF.

The chain recombines TRBV5-6 with TRBJ2-5; 7 nucleotides line up with TRBD2. Germline assignment: CDR1 SGHDT and CDR2 YYEEEE. The CDR3 is 15 residues long. The junction had 5 bases not matched to a gene; V was cut back by 2 bases and J by 1 base. The CDR3 bases are TGTGCCAGCAGCTTTGCGGGAGCTGGCCAAGAGACCCAGTACTTC. The encoded protein is CASSFAGAGQETQYF. The entire variable domain, with the rest obtained from reference TRBV5-6 and TRBJ2-5, is as follows: DAGVTQSPTHLIKTRGQQVTLRCSPKSGHDTVSWYQQALGQGPQFIFQYYEEEERQRGNFPDRFSGHQFPNYSSELNVNALLLGDSALYLCASSFAGAGQETQYFGPGTRLLVL.

The chain is built from TRBV18 and TRBJ2-2, with D uncertain. The CDR3 spans 15 residues. Trimming took off 3 bases at V and 0 bases at J, with 8 bases between the two ends. The germline gives CDR1 KGHSH, CDR2 LQKENI. The CDR3 sequence is CASSPGVTNTGELFF. Written as DNA, the CDR3 is TGTGCCAGCTCACCCGGAGTAACGAACACCGGGGAGCTGTTTTTT.

This chain connects TRBV11-2 to TRBJ2-2; D unresolved. Trimming removed 5 bases from V and 3 bases from J, with 10 bases in between. CDR3 length equals 14 residues. Germline V gives CDR1 SGHAT, CDR2 FQNNGV. CDR3 in DNA: TGTGCCAGCAGCCAGGATAGGTACACCGGGGAGCTGTTTTTT. The encoded protein is CASSQDRYTGELFF.

This chain joins TRBV10-3 and TRBJ2-7; 9 nucleotides align to TRBD1. The CDR3 is 15 residues long. CDR1 and CDR2 from the germline V gene are ENHRY and SYGVKD. J was trimmed by 4 bases and V by 2 bases; bases with no gene match: 6. CDR3 coding DNA: TGTGCCATCAGTGAGCCCCGGACAGGGGAATACGAGCAGTACTTC. Translated, it gives CAISEPRTGEYEQYF.

CDR3 amino acids: CASSVGSLGYQETQYF. DNA for the CDR3: TGTGCCAGCAGCGTAGGTTCCTTGGGGTACCAAGAGACCCAGTACTTC. The chain couples TRBV9 to TRBJ2-5; D is uncertain. The length of the CDR3 is 16 residues. Trimming stripped 0 bases from V and 0 bases from J, with 12 bases between. Germline V gene data show CDR1 as SGDLS and CDR2 as YYNGEE.

This sequence joins TRBV28 and TRBJ2-7, with 7 positions matching TRBD2. V was clipped by 1 base and J by 0 bases; unmatched bases: 3. The CDR3 runs to 15 residues. Germline V lookup: CDR1 MDHEN, CDR2 SYDVKM. The CDR3 DNA follows: TGTGCCAGCAGTTTATTGCGGGAGAGCTCCTACGAGCAGTACTTC. This sequence encodes CASSLLRESSYEQYF.

This rearrangement joins TRBV30 to TRBJ2-1, with TRBD2 identical over 13 bases. There are 15 residues in the CDR3. CDR1 GTSNPN and CDR2 SVGIG come from the germline V gene (reference sequence). With V trimmed by 2 bases and J by 12 bases, 10 bases remained unmatched. CDR3 in DNA: TGTGCCTGGAGTATCCCCGGACTAGCGGGAGTGGCGCAGTTCTTC. Its protein is CAWSIPGLAGVAQFF.

This sequence joins TRBV27 and TRBJ2-1, with 13 positions matching TRBD2. V gave up 7 bases and J gave up 4 bases; unmatched junction bases: 10. CDR3 length equals 17 residues. CDR1 is MNHEY and CDR2 is SMNVEV in the germline V gene (reference sequence). The CDR3 spells CASTSRLAGGGYNEQFF. As DNA, the CDR3 is TGTGCCAGCACCTCTCGACTAGCGGGAGGAGGGTACAATGAGCAGTTCTTC.

Only one count was recorded for this clone. The chain combines TRBV6-4 with TRBJ2-7; 12 bases are shared with TRBD2. J gave up 2 bases and V 2 bases, and 1 base lay outside the gene matches. Germline lookup yields CDR1 MRHNA and CDR2 SNTAGT. CDR3 length equals 15 residues. The CDR3 loop reads CASSDRTSGTYEQYF. The CDR3 coding sequence is TGTGCCAGCAGTGACCGGACTAGCGGGACCTACGAGCAGTACTTC.

The rearrangement links TRBV19 to TRBJ2-7; D possibly corresponds to TRBD1 (6 bases). Germline V gives CDR1 LNHDA, CDR2 SQIVND (reference sequence). The CDR3 is made up of 15 amino acids. Between the trimmed V and J ends, which lost 5 bases and 1 base, there was a span of 15 bases. Here the CDR3 reads CASSVRDTQSYEQYF. The CDR3 bases are TGTGCCAGTAGTGTACGGGACACCCAATCCTACGAGCAGTACTTC.

J is TRBJ2-1 and V is TRBV29-1, with 11 bases fitting TRBD2. V shed 2 bases, J shed 7 bases, and the junction held 13 bases outside the gene matches. This CDR3 comprises 17 residues. CDR1 and CDR2 from the germline V gene are SQVTM and ANQGSEA. The CDR3 bases are TGCAGCGTTGAATTTGGTATACTAGCGGGAGTCAGGAATGAGCAGTTCTTC. Translating gives CSVEFGILAGVRNEQFF.

The chain links TRBV11-2 to TRBJ2-1; TRBD2 agrees at 8 bases. The ends lost 1 base at V and 9 bases at J; junction bases unmatched: 11. CDR1 is SGHAT, CDR2 FQNNGV, per germline. This CDR3 is 16 amino acids long. In DNA form, the CDR3 reads TGTGCCAGCAGCTTAGTTCGAGCGGGAGCACGTAGTGAGCAGTTCTTC. Translating it yields CASSLVRAGARSEQFF.

This clone came up once. The V and J genes are TRBV28 and TRBJ1-1; D gene uncertain. The CDR3 runs 15 residues. The V end lost 8 bases, the J end lost 2 bases, and 18 bases lay between the germline ends. Germline V gives CDR1 MDHEN, CDR2 SYDVKM. The CDR3 coding sequence is TGTGCCAGCGGGCAGCTTTTGGGGTTTAACACTGAAGCTTTCTTT. Translation: CASGQLLGFNTEAFF.

The V call is TRBV5-6, the J call TRBJ2-7; D is possibly TRBD1 or TRBD2 (5 bases each). Between the trimmed V and J ends, which lost 2 bases and 10 bases, there was a span of 10 bases. The CDR3 is 11 residues long. Germline assignment: CDR1 SGHDT and CDR2 YYEEEE. The CDR3 protein is CASSFGADQYF. The CDR3, as DNA: TGTGCCAGCAGCTTCGGGGCCGACCAGTACTTC.

This rearrangement joins TRBV19 to TRBJ2-2; D could derive from TRBD1 or TRBD2 (5 bases each). This CDR3 is 13 amino acids long. Germline V gene sequence: CDR1 LNHDA, CDR2 SQIVND (reference sequence). The V end lost 3 bases, the J end lost 6 bases, and 8 bases lay between the germline ends. Here the CDR3 reads CASSMGVPGELFF. The CDR3 bases are TGTGCCAGTAGTATGGGGGTTCCCGGGGAGCTGTTTTTT.

As regards this clone: The same CDR3 is also encoded by other DNA sequences in this sample. V and J are TRBV9 and TRBJ2-7; 8 nucleotides agree with TRBD1. Germline lookup yields CDR1 SGDLS and CDR2 YYNGEE. CDR3 length: 14 amino acids. Trimming cost V 2 bases and J 3 bases; bases outside gene matches: 4. The CDR3 DNA reads as TGTGCCAGCAGCGTCGGGACAGGCTTCTACGAGCAGTACTTC. Translation gives CASSVGTGFYEQYF.

The V call is TRBV27, the J call TRBJ2-1; TRBD2 aligns across 8 bases. CDR3 length equals 14 residues. V gave up 7 bases and J gave up 6 bases; unmatched junction bases: 8. Germline V CDR1 and CDR2: MNHEY, SMNVEV (reference sequence). The DNA for the CDR3 is TGTGCCAGCATCCCGGGAGGGCCGGGCAATGAGCAGTTCTTC. It encodes CASIPGGPGNEQFF.

In nucleotides, the CDR3 is TGTGCCACTCGCCTATCCCACGAGCAGTACTTC. This sequence encodes CATRLSHEQYF. This chain connects TRBV28 to TRBJ2-7; D uncertain. V gave up 10 bases and J gave up 5 bases, with 12 bases separating them. From germline, CDR1 is MDHEN and CDR2 SYDVKM. The CDR3 has 11 residues.

The CDR3 region is CASRLNEQYF. The CDR3 DNA reads as TGTGCCAGCAGGCTGAACGAGCAGTACTTC. The chain employs TRBV6-1 and TRBJ2-7; D is uncertain. There are 10 residues in the CDR3. V shed 6 bases and J shed 5 bases, with 5 bases lying between them. Germline loops: CDR1 MNHNS, CDR2 SASEGT.